The 2 T cell receptor beta chains presented below share a single source sample, sequenced in a study of T cells in Graves' hyperthyroidism and ophthalmopathy. TCR beta CDR3 sequences were amplified from RNA transcripts. The study used the HTBI primer set for a first-round RT-PCR of the TCR CDR3. One entry per CDR3 protein results from TCRdb running MiXCR on the multiplex PCR reads. The sample has fewer than 550,000 distinct CDR3 sequences; more than 15% are singletons. Material for sequencing was blood. The source is a woman aged 18-29 years with Graves' hyperthyroidism.

This clonotype was counted at least ten times. The genes are TRBV28 and TRBJ1-5; no reliable D call. V lost 10 bases, J lost 2 bases, and 18 bases lay in between. The germline V gene encodes CDR1 MDHEN and CDR2 SYDVKM. The CDR3 loop spans 15 amino acids. DNA of the CDR3: TGTGCCACCCGAGGAGGCTACGCCGGCAATCAGCCCCAGCATTTT. Amino acids: CATRGGYAGNQPQHF.

This clonotype has ten or more counts. This chain joins TRBV11-2 and TRBJ2-7; either TRBD1 or TRBD2 may fit D (6 bases each). The CDR3 totals 15 residues. V lost 5 bases to trimming and J lost 7 bases, with 21 bases between them. Germline CDR1 and CDR2: SGHAT and FQNNGV. CDR3: CASSHLGGTRSEQYF. In DNA form, the CDR3 reads TGTGCCAGCAGCCACCTAGGGGGGACACGTTCTGAGCAGTACTTC.